This T cell receptor (beta chain) derives from a study of CD8 T cells in ankylosing spondylitis. This clonotype was seen at least ten times. TCRdb itself ran the 5' RACE reads through MiXCR, one entry per CDR3 protein. The sample lists over 100,000 distinct CDR3 sequences; approximately 10% were seen once. Germline CDR1 SGHRS, CDR2 YFSETQ. The CDR3 extends over 17 amino acids. J gave up 8 bases and V 4 bases, and 16 bases lay outside the gene matches. The TCR comes from a female donor with ankylosing spondylitis or in good health (not recorded which). The sequenced sample was blood, either unsorted or a sorted T cell fraction (not recorded which). The chain couples TRBV5-1 to TRBJ1-4; 8 nucleotides align to TRBD1. CDR3: CASSLPKIQGGEEKLFF. The CDR3 DNA reads as TGCGCCAGCAGCCTACCTAAAATACAGGGGGGCGAAGAAAAACTGTTTTTT.